The subject of this entry is one TCR beta chain. Sequencing was performed with immunoSEQ multiplex PCR; in TCRdb, only in-frame clones are kept and a portion is missing. The sample contains 300,000 to 400,000 clones, 88% of which appear only once. The data were taken from a study of blood T cell repertoires in COVID-19. The overall study: Sites in the United States, Italy and Spain provided acute and convalescent COVID-19 samples. Nucleic acid was either cDNA or gDNA, and it came from T cells, B-cell-depleted T cells, or PBMCs.

Clinical history reported by participants formed the basis on which cohorts were assigned. Sample: PBMCs or T cells enriched from blood (not recorded which). This clonotype was obtained from a young woman who had recovered from COVID-19.

The CDR3 DNA is TGTGCCAGCAGGCCCGGGACAGGGGTTCTTGCCTCTGGAAACACCATATATTTT. Protein product: CASRPGTGVLASGNTIYF. This rearrangement joins TRBV2 to TRBJ1-3, with 10 bases matching TRBD1. The germline gives CDR1 SNHLY, CDR2 FYNNEI. The trim removed 6 bases at V and 0 bases at J, leaving 11 bases unmatched. CDR3 size: 18 residues.